This T cell receptor (beta chain) was recovered during a study of siplizumab effects on memory and regulatory T cells. Trimming at V came to 1 base and at J to 5 bases, leaving 8 bases not matched to a gene. This CDR3 is 17 amino acids long. Germline V gives CDR1 LNHNV, CDR2 YYDKDF (reference sequence). In each sample, approximately 100,000 TCR templates were assayed. This table comes from immunoSEQ multiplex PCR, and its TCRdb copy is limited to in-frame clones, with some not included. The data show more than 85,000 clones, with 92% seen just once and 0.65% to 0.8% held by the top ten. The rearrangement links TRBV15 to TRBJ2-1, with TRBD1 matching over 10 bases. Sequenced: Tregs sorted from blood. This receptor was taken from a human donor in good health. The CDR3 is CATSRVLGTGVDNEQFF. Here the CDR3 DNA reads TGTGCCACCAGCAGAGTCCTCGGGACAGGGGTCGACAATGAGCAGTTCTTC.